This T cell receptor (beta chain) was found in a study of blood T cells in healthy people across ages. Notes on this clonotype: Its cognate antigen is unknown.

For the second PCR, which ran for roughly 7 to 11 cycles, a sample-barcoded 5' primer and a J-beta primer mix were used. From each sample, at least 2.5 million paired-end reads containing CDR3 were obtained. TCRdb called the 5' RACE reads again in MiXCR, with one record for every CDR3 protein. The sample carries approximately 2,000,000 distinct CDR3 sequences, roughly 43% recorded once. It was approximately 10 milliliters of peripheral blood that were drawn from each donor. Whole-study findings and limits: Donor CMV status was unknown, possibly confounding expanded clonotype changes.

This receptor was taken from a human donor in good health. The source material was blood.

CDR3 sequence reads: CASSQSLPGTSQGEQFF. DNA for the CDR3: TGCGCCAGCAGCCAAAGCCTGCCCGGGACTAGCCAGGGTGAGCAGTTCTTC. The chain has TRBV4-3 and TRBJ2-1; 9 nucleotides agree with TRBD2. CDR1 is LGHNA and CDR2 is YSLEER in the germline V gene. The CDR3 extends over 17 amino acids. Germline trimming cut 2 bases from V and 9 bases from J; bases unmatched to any gene: 14.